The rows below give T cell receptor beta chains drawn from one sample of a study of molecular identifiers for immune sequencing clone quantification. TCRdb reprocessed the PCR reads via MiXCR and lists one record per CDR3 protein. The sample contains some 590,000 distinct CDR3 sequences, over 25% of which appear only once. Sequencing was carried out using naive CD8+ T cells from blood, with Jurkat cell RNA spiked in. All receptors derive from a human donor in good health. Some libraries in this study had Jurkat cell RNA spiked in. Both conserved end residues are part of each CDR3. The order of the fields is CDR3 protein, CDR3 DNA, V gene, J gene, D gene, clone size. The D gene is left open where the match is weak. Clone size, where shown, is once, few, many, or a class for clones that have expanded.

cdr3_aa: CASSRGLPPGELFF
cdr3_nt: TGTGCCAGCAGCCGGGGACTACCCCCCGGGGAGCTGTTTTTT
v_call: TRBV7-9
j_call: TRBJ2-2
d_call: TRBD2
clone_size: many

cdr3_aa: CSARAGTSYEQYF
cdr3_nt: TGCAGTGCTAGGGCCGGGACTTCCTACGAGCAGTACTTC
v_call: TRBV20-1
j_call: TRBJ2-7
d_call: .
clone_size: many

cdr3_aa: CASSQDTVSGNTIYF
cdr3_nt: TGCGCCAGCAGCCAAGATACGGTCTCTGGAAACACCATATATTTT
v_call: TRBV4-3
j_call: TRBJ1-3
d_call: .
clone_size: .

cdr3_aa: CASSVGWGGSSPLHF
cdr3_nt: TGTGCCAGCAGCGTGGGGTGGGGGGGATCTTCACCCCTCCACTTT
v_call: TRBV9
j_call: TRBJ1-6
d_call: .
clone_size: few

cdr3_aa: CSAPVLGNEQFF
cdr3_nt: TGCAGTGCCCCTGTTCTAGGCAATGAGCAGTTCTTC
v_call: TRBV20-1
j_call: TRBJ2-1
d_call: .
clone_size: many

cdr3_aa: CASSLQGGVGEYTEAFF
cdr3_nt: TGTGCCAGCAGCCTCCAGGGGGGGGTCGGTGAGTACACTGAAGCTTTCTTT
v_call: TRBV3-2
j_call: TRBJ1-1
d_call: .
clone_size: .

cdr3_aa: CASSPPVSYEQYF
cdr3_nt: TGTGCCAGCTCACCACCGGTTAGCTACGAGCAGTACTTC
v_call: TRBV18
j_call: TRBJ2-7
d_call: .
clone_size: few

cdr3_aa: CASSPGTGVGPQHF
cdr3_nt: TGTGCCAGCAGTCCCGGGACGGGCGTGGGGCCCCAGCATTTT
v_call: TRBV27
j_call: TRBJ1-5
d_call: .
clone_size: many

cdr3_aa: CASSWGAEQFF
cdr3_nt: TGTGCCAGCAGTTGGGGCGCTGAGCAGTTCTTC
v_call: TRBV27
j_call: TRBJ2-1
d_call: .
clone_size: .

cdr3_aa: CASSLRDRLDTEAFF
cdr3_nt: TGTGCCAGCAGCTTACGGGACAGACTGGACACTGAAGCTTTCTTT
v_call: TRBV7-9
j_call: TRBJ1-1
d_call: TRBD1
clone_size: .

cdr3_aa: CASSIGYRGRQETQYF
cdr3_nt: TGTGCCAGTAGTATAGGATACAGGGGCCGACAAGAGACCCAGTACTTC
v_call: TRBV19
j_call: TRBJ2-5
d_call: TRBD1
clone_size: .

cdr3_aa: CASSFSGGFTEAFF
cdr3_nt: TGTGCCAGCAGTTTTTCAGGGGGCTTCACTGAAGCTTTCTTT
v_call: TRBV12-3/TRBV12-4
j_call: TRBJ1-1
d_call: TRBD1
clone_size: few

cdr3_aa: CSARDQGRSSYEQYF
cdr3_nt: TGCAGTGCTAGAGACCAGGGAAGGTCGTCCTACGAGCAGTACTTC
v_call: TRBV20-1
j_call: TRBJ2-7
d_call: .
clone_size: few

cdr3_aa: CASSRIVPGQGAKNTEAFF
cdr3_nt: TGTGCCAGCAGTCGAATTGTACCGGGACAGGGGGCGAAGAACACTGAAGCTTTCTTT
v_call: TRBV6-5
j_call: TRBJ1-1
d_call: TRBD1
clone_size: .

cdr3_aa: CASTVGDRKTQYF
cdr3_nt: TGTGCCAGCACCGTGGGGGACAGGAAGACCCAGTACTTC
v_call: TRBV28
j_call: TRBJ2-5
d_call: TRBD1
clone_size: few

cdr3_aa: CASSSDFLNTEAFF
cdr3_nt: TGTGCCAGCAGCTCCGATTTCTTGAACACTGAAGCTTTCTTT
v_call: TRBV5-6
j_call: TRBJ1-1
d_call: .
clone_size: many

cdr3_aa: CASSQDFRVNTEAFF
cdr3_nt: TGCGCCAGCAGCCAAGATTTCAGGGTGAACACTGAAGCTTTCTTT
v_call: TRBV4-3
j_call: TRBJ1-1
d_call: .
clone_size: few